These T cell receptor beta chains were read from a single sample in a study of CD8 T cells in ankylosing spondylitis. Using its own MiXCR run on the 5' RACE reads, TCRdb lists one record per CDR3 protein. The table records more than 95,000 distinct CDR3 sequences, almost 8.5% of them present only once. The sample comprised blood, either unsorted or a sorted T cell fraction (not recorded which). The receptors derive from a male donor with ankylosing spondylitis or in good health (not recorded which). The CDR3 runs from the conserved cysteine through the conserved F or W.

CDR3aa: CASSATGTTEAFF
v_gene: TRBV7-3

CDR3aa: CASSVAQPPYEQYF
v_gene: TRBV9

CDR3aa: CASSPGPSGGNTEAFF
v_gene: TRBV7-2

CDR3aa: CASSHLTSGLNNEQFF
v_gene: TRBV4-2

CDR3aa: CASSLGTSDYNEQFF
v_gene: TRBV5-1

CDR3aa: CASGTTGGSYEQYF
v_gene: TRBV12-5

CDR3aa: CAISIAGTGVYEQYF
v_gene: TRBV10-3

CDR3aa: CASSRSGTGGVKSYEQYF
v_gene: TRBV6-1

CDR3aa: CASSQRDSSFSYEQYF
v_gene: TRBV5-5

CDR3aa: CASAETQYF
v_gene: TRBV2

CDR3aa: CASSSRSVGLASEQFF
v_gene: TRBV7-2